Listed below are T cell receptor beta chains from one sample, sequenced in a study of CD4+ T cells in melanoma. The data were produced by immunoSEQ multiplex PCR, yet TCRdb's version contains in-frame clones alone and is incomplete. Here the sample spans about 50,000 clones, approximately 92% being singletons. The sequenced material came from peripheral blood. These TCRs come from a human donor with melanoma. Both conserved end residues are trimmed from each CDR3. Each record gives: J gene, V gene, CDR3 length, CDR3 protein.

>TRBJ1-4|TRBV2|13
ASSEGQGRGEKLF
>TRBJ2-5|TRBV5-4|13
ASSPPGPRGETQY
>TRBJ1-3|TRBV30|15
AWSVPPTTSSGNTIY
>TRBJ2-1|TRBV6-1|14
ASSVTGLAGADEQF
>TRBJ2-7|TRBV7-9|12
ASSLRDRVYEQY
>TRBJ2-7|TRBV13|13
ASSPVRGLSYEQY
>TRBJ2-7|TRBV7-7|13
ASSLALGGSYEQY
>TRBJ1-5|TRBV11-2|11
ASSPQSGQPQH
>TRBJ1-1|TRBV6-6|12
ASTPRLVDTEAF
>TRBJ1-4|TRBV5-1|13
ASSQGQGRNEKLF
>TRBJ2-7|TRBV6-1|14
ASSESAGAGSYEQY
>TRBJ2-7|TRBV4-2|14
ASSQDYRGPPYEQY
>TRBJ1-1|TRBV28|11
ASSPGGGTEAF
>TRBJ1-1|TRBV2|11
ASSESMNTEAF
>TRBJ2-7|TRBV19|12
ASSPQGATYEQY
>TRBJ1-5|TRBV10-2|13
ASSESAGPNQPQH
>TRBJ2-4|TRBV5-1|13
ASSLELGPKNIQY
>TRBJ1-6|TRBV10-1|13
ASSDSRTGDSPLH
>TRBJ1-1|TRBV10-2|11
ASRNGRNTEAF
>TRBJ1-2|TRBV11-2|12
ASSLRQGLYGYT
>TRBJ2-7|TRBV5-5|14
ASSLSAAGDPYEQY
>TRBJ2-3|TRBV9|11
ASSGGSTDTQY